The clone carrying this TCR beta chain appeared many times. This record comes from a study of T-cell reconstitution after alpha-beta-depleted transplantation in children. Unique molecular identifiers featured in how the TCRbeta library was prepared. TCRdb fed the PCR reads into MiXCR, producing one record per CDR3 protein. The repertoire includes about 230,000 distinct CDR3 sequences, about a tenth of them detected once, and around 6% sits in the top ten. Trimming cost V 3 bases and J 2 bases, with 8 bases left between them. The germline gives CDR1 LGHDT, CDR2 YNNKEL (reference sequence). CDR3 length: 14 amino acids.

The receptor's source is a human donor who donated a stem cell graft to a child with acute lymphoblastic leukemia. This chain joins TRBV3-1 and TRBJ2-1; D is tentatively TRBD1 or TRBD2 (5 bases each). Specimen: PBMCs from the stem cell graft donor, collected from the stem cell graft. The CDR3 loop is CASSQGETYNEQFF. CDR3 DNA: TGTGCCAGCAGCCAGGGGGAAACCTACAATGAGCAGTTCTTC.